These 17 T cell receptor beta chains were sequenced from one sample in a study of blood T cell repertoires in COVID-19. The repertoire was sequenced with immunoSEQ multiplex PCR; TCRdb's copy has only in-frame clones and lacks some. The sample yields about 38,000 clones, about 87% seen once. The sequenced sample was peripheral blood. The receptors were sampled from a human donor in a cohort sampled during active COVID-19.

This clone showed up just a few times. The CDR3 DNA reads TGTGCCAGCATCTCAGGACAGGCGATTCGTTCACCCCTCCACTTT. This translates into CASISGQAIRSPLHF. The chain links TRBV2 to TRBJ1-6; TRBD1 matches at 7 bases. V shed 7 bases and J 9 bases; nucleotides not matched to a gene: 12. The CDR3 runs 15 residues. Germline V gives CDR1 SNHLY, CDR2 FYNNEI.

V is TRBV9 and J is TRBJ2-3, with D possibly matching TRBD2 (7 bases). Germline loops: CDR1 SGDLS, CDR2 YYNGEE. Trimming removed 3 bases from V and 0 bases from J, with 14 bases in between. The CDR3 is 16 residues long. The CDR3 loop reads CASSAEGGGSTDTQYF. The CDR3, as DNA: TGTGCCAGCAGCGCCGAGGGGGGAGGGAGCACAGATACGCAGTATTTT. The complete variable domain, with remaining parts taken from reference TRBV9 and TRBJ2-3, reads DSGVTQTPKHLITATGQRVTLRCSPRSGDLSVYWYQQSLDQGLQFLIQYYNGEERAKGNILERFSAQQFPDLHSELNLSSLELGDSALYFCASSAEGGGSTDTQYFGPGTRLTVL.

V is TRBV28 and J is TRBJ1-6, with D hard to call. The germline V gene encodes CDR1 MDHEN and CDR2 SYDVKM. CDR3 length: 13 amino acids. With 11 bases removed from V and 0 bases from J, the gap between germline ends came to 8 bases. The CDR3 sequence is CAGGSSYNSPLHF. In nucleotides, the CDR3 is TGTGCCGGTGGTAGCTCCTATAATTCACCCCTCCACTTT.

The CDR3 sequence: CASSFPASNGNEQFF. The DNA for the CDR3 is TGTGCCAGCAGTTTTCCGGCGTCCAACGGGAATGAGCAGTTCTTC. This chain uses TRBV28 with TRBJ2-1; unclear D gene. Looked up from germline, CDR1 is MDHEN and CDR2 is SYDVKM. The V and J ends lost 3 bases and 7 bases respectively, with 16 bases between them. This CDR3 comprises 15 residues.

The chain employs TRBV3-1 (or the pseudogene TRBV3-2) and TRBJ1-6; D possibly corresponds to TRBD1 (5 bases). Germline V gene lookup returns CDR1 LGHDT and CDR2 YNNKEL (reference sequence). This CDR3 has 15 residues. The germline V and J ends were trimmed by 1 base and 5 bases, with 9 bases remaining between them. In nucleotides, the CDR3 is TGTGCCAGCAGCCAAGCAGGGCCGAATAATTCACCCCTCCACTTT. This codes for CASSQAGPNNSPLHF.

V is TRBV5-1 and J is TRBJ2-5, with 7 positions matching TRBD1. V dropped 0 bases and J dropped 3; count of bases not matched to a gene: 2. The CDR3 consists of 14 residues. Per germline, CDR1 SGHRS and CDR2 YFSETQ. This chain's CDR3 is CASSLGGTEETQYF. The DNA of the CDR3 is TGCGCCAGCAGCTTGGGAGGGACAGAAGAGACCCAGTACTTC.

This chain connects TRBV10-3 to TRBJ1-1, with D tentatively TRBD1 (6 bases). The ends were cut back, 10 bases at V and 4 bases at J, with 16 bases in the middle. CDR1 is ENHRY, CDR2 SYGVKD, per germline. The CDR3 loop spans 13 amino acids. CDR3: CATGRGSGTEAFF. CDR3 in DNA: TGTGCCACCGGGAGGGGGAGTGGCACTGAAGCTTTCTTT.

This sequence joins TRBV18 and TRBJ2-3; D is ambiguous. Per the germline V gene, CDR1 is KGHSH and CDR2 is LQKENI. V lost 2 bases and J lost 1, with 16 bases in between. The CDR3 length is 17 residues. Here the CDR3 reads CASSPAAPDWGTDTQYF. DNA of the CDR3: TGTGCCAGCTCACCAGCAGCTCCCGACTGGGGCACAGATACGCAGTATTTT.

The rearrangement uses TRBV7-9 and TRBJ2-7, with D tentatively TRBD2 (7 bases). The CDR3 is 14 residues long. V lost 1 base to trimming and J lost 5 bases, with 12 bases between them. CDR1 and CDR2 (germline): SEHNR, FQNEAQ (reference sequence). The CDR3 region is CASSLGAGANEQYF. The CDR3 nucleotides are TGTGCCAGCAGCTTAGGTGCGGGGGCCAACGAGCAGTACTTC.

The chain links TRBV10-3 to TRBJ2-1; perhaps TRBD2 as D (5 bases). The CDR3 covers 11 residues. Trimming shortened V by 6 bases and J by 10 bases, and 10 bases separated the two germline ends. The germline V gene encodes CDR1 ENHRY and CDR2 SYGVKD. The chain's CDR3 is CAIRRDREQFF. CDR3 nucleotides: TGTGCCATCAGGAGGGATCGCGAGCAGTTCTTC.

This chain uses TRBV15 with TRBJ1-4; maybe TRBD1 (5 bases). The CDR3 is made up of 16 amino acids. V was shortened by 3 bases and J by 8 bases, with 19 bases between the two germline ends. Germline loops: CDR1 LNHNV, CDR2 YYDKDF (reference sequence). The CDR3 DNA follows: TGTGCCACCAGCAGGACCGTCCCAGGGCTTGGGGAAAAACTGTTTTTT. Its translation: CATSRTVPGLGEKLFF.

This rearrangement joins TRBV11-2 to TRBJ2-1; 10 bases map to TRBD2. The ends lost 5 bases at V and 7 bases at J; junction bases unmatched: 11. Germline loops: CDR1 SGHAT, CDR2 FQNNGV. The CDR3 totals 16 residues. The CDR3 loop is CASSAEREGLSNEQFF. The CDR3 DNA is TGTGCCAGCAGCGCCGAGCGGGAGGGTCTTTCGAATGAGCAGTTCTTC.

A single count supports this clone. The chain joins TRBV30 to TRBJ2-7; the D gene is possibly TRBD2 (5 bases). Germline V gives CDR1 GTSNPN, CDR2 SVGIG (reference sequence). The CDR3 loop spans 11 amino acids. V lost 4 bases and J lost 4, with 8 bases in between. The CDR3 sequence is CAWMEVYEQYF. CDR3 in DNA: TGTGCCTGGATGGAGGTTTACGAGCAGTACTTC.

CDR3 region: CASSEDSPYGNEQFF. In DNA form, the CDR3 reads TGTGCCAGCAGCGAGGACTCTCCTTATGGCAATGAGCAGTTCTTC. This chain joins TRBV9 and TRBJ2-1, with D possibly matching TRBD2 (5 bases). V lost 3 bases and J lost 6, with 16 bases in between. CDR1 is SGDLS, CDR2 YYNGEE, per germline. CDR3 length: 15 amino acids.

The chain links TRBV4-1 to TRBJ1-1; D uncertain. Germline V lookup: CDR1 MGHRA, CDR2 YSYEKL. The CDR3 covers 14 residues. The V end lost 4 bases, the J end lost 1 base, and 10 bases lay between the germline ends. The CDR3 sequence: CASSRREGNTEAFF. CDR3 DNA sequence: TGCGCCAGCAGCCGGCGGGAGGGGAACACTGAAGCTTTCTTT.

V is TRBV6-5 and J is TRBJ1-1; 8 bases are a match to TRBD1. Germline assignment: CDR1 MNHEY and CDR2 SVGAGI. The CDR3 consists of 14 residues. The J segment lost 5 bases and the V segment lost 1 base, leaving 3 bases of the junction unmatched. The DNA for the CDR3 is TGTGCCAGCAGTTACTGGCAGGGGGCTACTGAAGCTTTCTTT. Translated: CASSYWQGATEAFF.

The chain links TRBV27 to TRBJ1-3, with D maybe TRBD1 (6 bases). CDR1 is MNHEY, CDR2 SMNVEV, per germline (reference sequence). The CDR3 runs to 15 residues. Deletions cut 6 bases from V and 4 bases from J, with 16 bases between. The DNA of the CDR3 is TGTGCCAGCAGGGGGACAAGAGGTATCGGAAACACCATATATTTT. Encoded protein: CASRGTRGIGNTIYF.